This TCR beta chain appears in the sequencing data of a study of T cell repertoires in ileal Crohn's disease. Time point in this sample: neoterminal ileum biopsy at postoperative endoscopy, about 6 months after surgery. Profiled with immunoSEQ multiplex PCR; TCRdb holds only in-frame clones, not every one. The sample contains about 760 clones, 93% of which appear only once. The germline V gene encodes CDR1 SGHTA and CDR2 FQGNSA. This CDR3 has 15 residues. The ends lost 1 base at V and 9 bases at J; junction bases unmatched: 6. The rearrangement uses TRBV7-2 and TRBJ2-1; TRBD2 matches 10 bases. The sequencing sample was made of ileal tissue. The sequence was obtained from an adult with Crohn's disease. The CDR3 DNA reads as TGTGCCAGCAGCTTAGGAAGCGGGGGGGCCGCTGAGCAGTTCTTC. Its protein product is CASSLGSGGAAEQFF.